The rows below give T cell receptor beta chains drawn from one sample of a study of PD-1 blockade in classical Hodgkin lymphoma. Assay: immunoSEQ multiplex PCR; the TCRdb copy retains only in-frame clones and omits some. Of around 30,000 clones listed, 70% to 80% are singletons. The sequenced sample was peripheral blood mononuclear cells (PBMCs), obtained before the fourth cycle of nivolumab. These TCRs come from a human donor with classical Hodgkin lymphoma. Each CDR3 is given with its conserved first and last residue. D genes are given only for firm matches. Expanded clones get a size class; other rows say once, few or many, or leave the size out.

cdr3_aa cdr3_nt j_call d_call v_call clone_size
CASSLGQGYRSPLHF TGTGCCAGCAGCTTGGGACAGGGCTACCGGTCACCCCTCCACTTT TRBJ1-6 TRBD1 TRBV5-8 .
CASSLSYNEQFF TGTGCCAGCAGTTTATCCTACAATGAGCAGTTCTTC TRBJ2-1 . TRBV28 .
CASSSGGFTDTQYF TGCGCCAGCTCGAGCGGGGGGTTCACAGATACGCAGTATTTT TRBJ2-3 TRBD2 TRBV5-1 few
CASSLAVGGAETQYF TGTGCCAGCAGCTTAGCGGTGGGAGGAGCAGAGACCCAGTACTTC TRBJ2-5 . TRBV7-8 .
CASSDHRTANNEQFF TGTGCCAGCAGTGACCACCGGACAGCAAACAATGAGCAGTTCTTC TRBJ2-1 . TRBV6-4 .
CASSLGSGGYEQYF TGCGCCAGCAGCTTAGGCAGTGGGGGTTACGAGCAGTACTTC TRBJ2-7 . TRBV5-1 .
CASSQGSGGENEQYF TGCGCCAGCAGCCAAGGATCAGGGGGCGAGAACGAGCAGTACTTC TRBJ2-7 TRBD1 TRBV4-3 .
CASSYFSGVGETQYF TGTGCCAGCAGTTACTTTTCTGGGGTCGGGGAGACCCAGTACTTC TRBJ2-5 . TRBV6-5 .
CASRLGQGEKLFF TGTGCCAGCAGGCTCGGACAAGGTGAAAAACTGTTTTTT TRBJ1-4 . TRBV7-6 once
CASSPFDRTYGYTF TGTGCCAGCAGTCCATTCGACAGGACCTATGGCTACACCTTC TRBJ1-2 . TRBV27 .
CASSLGGAGNNQPQHF TGTGCCAGCAGCTTAGGAGGGGCGGGGAACAATCAGCCCCAGCATTTT TRBJ1-5 . TRBV11-2 .
CASSKGNLNNEQFF TGTGCCAGCAGTAAAGGGAACCTTAACAATGAGCAGTTCTTC TRBJ2-1 . TRBV6-4 .
CASSFSGNSYEQYF TGTGCCAGCAGTTTTAGCGGAAACTCCTACGAGCAGTACTTC TRBJ2-7 . TRBV5-8 .
CASSLANLEGGEQYF TGTGCCAGCAGTTTAGCCAATTTGGAGGGGGGCGAGCAGTACTTC TRBJ2-7 . TRBV28 .
CASSSGTSGDTQYF TGTGCCAGCAGCTCCGGGACTAGCGGAGATACGCAGTATTTT TRBJ2-3 TRBD2 TRBV11-2 .
CASSIFPDRRTEAFF TGTGCCAGCAGCATCTTTCCGGACAGGCGGACTGAAGCTTTCTTT TRBJ1-1 TRBD1 TRBV11-2 once
CASSLVGDEETQYF TGTGCCAGCAGTCTGGTTGGGGACGAAGAGACCCAGTACTTC TRBJ2-5 . TRBV25-1 .
CASSPQSSTDTQYF TGTGCCAGCAGCCCCCAAAGCAGCACAGATACGCAGTATTTT TRBJ2-3 . TRBV7-8 once
CASSQGFRDSNTEAFF TGCGCCAGCAGCCAAGGTTTCCGAGACAGTAACACTGAAGCTTTCTTT TRBJ1-1 . TRBV4-1 .
CASSFGGNNQPQHF TGTGCCAGCAGTTTTGGGGGGAATAATCAGCCCCAGCATTTT TRBJ1-5 . TRBV27 once
CASSPYQGVNYGYTF TGTGCCAGCAGCCCCTACCAGGGAGTTAACTATGGCTACACCTTC TRBJ1-2 . TRBV6-6 .
CASSPTYQETQYF TGTGCCAGCTCACCAACGTACCAAGAGACCCAGTACTTC TRBJ2-5 . TRBV18 .
CASNGYTEGQGLYGYTF TGTGCCAGTAATGGGTACACCGAAGGACAGGGATTGTATGGCTACACCTTC TRBJ1-2 TRBD1 TRBV19 few
CATYHLAGATDTQYF TGCGCCACTTATCACTTAGCGGGGGCTACAGATACGCAGTATTTT TRBJ2-3 TRBD2 TRBV10-2 few
CASSYEGRTNEKLFF TGTGCCAGCAGTTACGAGGGTCGGACTAATGAAAAACTGTTTTTT TRBJ1-4 . TRBV6-5 few
CASSYSGDYTYEQYF TGTGCCAGCAGTTACTCGGGGGATTATACGTACGAGCAGTACTTC TRBJ2-7 . TRBV6-5 few
CASSLSEMGGYTF TGTGCCAGCAGCTTGTCAGAGATGGGTGGCTACACCTTC TRBJ1-2 . TRBV5-4 .
CASSQDGGTGEQFF TGCGCCAGCAGCCAAGATGGAGGGACCGGTGAGCAGTTCTTC TRBJ2-1 . TRBV4-3 medium-sized
CASRRDSGYEQYF TGTGCCAGTAGGCGCGATTCGGGCTACGAGCAGTACTTC TRBJ2-7 . TRBV19 .
CASSEGSYNSPLHF TGTGCCAGCAGTGAAGGATCCTATAATTCACCCCTCCACTTT TRBJ1-6 . TRBV2 few
CATKKQGFLYEQYF TGTGCCACTAAAAAACAGGGGTTCCTTTACGAGCAGTACTTC TRBJ2-7 TRBD1 TRBV19 .
CASSLWATTNRDQETQYF TGTGCCAGCAGTTTATGGGCTACGACAAACAGGGACCAAGAGACCCAGTACTTC TRBJ2-5 . TRBV27 .
CASSLAPGQGAVGQYF TGTGCCAGCAGTTTGGCTCCGGGACAGGGAGCCGTTGGTCAGTACTTC TRBJ2-7 TRBD1 TRBV28 .
CASSHPGTGGYEQYF TGTGCCAGCAGCCACCCCGGGACAGGGGGCTACGAGCAGTACTTC TRBJ2-7 TRBD1 TRBV14 .
CSVSDRLNTGELFF TGCAGCGTTTCCGACAGGTTGAACACCGGGGAGCTGTTTTTT TRBJ2-2 . TRBV29-1 few
CAISESARVGSTEAFF TGTGCCATCAGTGAGTCGGCGAGGGTGGGGTCCACTGAAGCTTTCTTT TRBJ1-1 . TRBV10-3 .
CASSPDGGAYEQYF TGTGCCAGTAGTCCGGACGGAGGGGCCTACGAGCAGTACTTC TRBJ2-7 . TRBV19 .
CSAFAGTGDNEQFF TGCAGCGCCTTTGCCGGGACAGGGGACAATGAGCAGTTCTTC TRBJ2-1 TRBD1 TRBV29-1 .
CASSESAGSGVSWAFF TGTGCCAGCAGTGAGAGTGCCGGATCGGGGGTCAGTTGGGCTTTCTTT TRBJ1-1 . TRBV2 .
CASSWTTNTGELFF TGTGCCAGCAGTTGGACCACCAACACCGGGGAGCTGTTTTTT TRBJ2-2 . TRBV27 .